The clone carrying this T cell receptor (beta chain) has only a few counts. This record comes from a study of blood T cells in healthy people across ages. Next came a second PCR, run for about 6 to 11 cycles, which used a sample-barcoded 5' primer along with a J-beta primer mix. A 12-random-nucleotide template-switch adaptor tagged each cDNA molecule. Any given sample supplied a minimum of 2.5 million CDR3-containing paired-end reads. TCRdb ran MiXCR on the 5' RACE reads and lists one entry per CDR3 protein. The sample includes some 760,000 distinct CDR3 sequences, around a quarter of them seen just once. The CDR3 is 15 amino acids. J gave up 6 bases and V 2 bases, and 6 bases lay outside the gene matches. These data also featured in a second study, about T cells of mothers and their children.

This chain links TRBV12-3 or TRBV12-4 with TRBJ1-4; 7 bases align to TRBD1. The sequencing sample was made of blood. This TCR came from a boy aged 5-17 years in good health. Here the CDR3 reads CASSLPDRVDEKLFF. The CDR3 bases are TGTGCCAGCAGTTTACCCGACAGGGTAGATGAAAAACTGTTTTTT.